This T cell receptor beta chain was captured in a study of T-cell reconstitution after alpha-beta-depleted transplantation in children. General observations from the study: About two months after transplant, alpha-beta T cells reportedly came from several hundred expanded graft clones. Fresh T-cell production supplied most of the T-cell counts and diversity seen one year after transplant. Recipient T cells and thymic progenitors that survived gave rise to the high TCRbeta diversity observed at day 60 in some patients.

Unique molecular identifiers were incorporated into the prepared TCRbeta library. TCRdb reanalysed the PCR reads using MiXCR and keeps one entry per CDR3 protein. The table has 150,000 to 200,000 distinct CDR3 sequences, approximately 6.8% seen once. To note about this clonotype: Antigen: not known.

The CDR3 contains 17 residues. V was pared by 0 bases and J by 5 bases, with 9 bases of the junction left unmatched. Germline V lookup: CDR1 SGHRS, CDR2 YFSETQ. The V and J genes are TRBV5-1 and TRBJ2-2, with TRBD1 identical over 8 bases. This specimen consisted of PBMCs, obtained before TCRalphabeta/CD19-depleted stem cell transplant. This receptor was identified in a girl under three years old with combined immunodeficiency, due to receive a stem cell transplant. The CDR3 DNA follows: TGCGCCAGCAGCTTGGCCTTCGAAACAGGGGGGACCGGGGAGCTGTTTTTT. Its protein is CASSLAFETGGTGELFF.